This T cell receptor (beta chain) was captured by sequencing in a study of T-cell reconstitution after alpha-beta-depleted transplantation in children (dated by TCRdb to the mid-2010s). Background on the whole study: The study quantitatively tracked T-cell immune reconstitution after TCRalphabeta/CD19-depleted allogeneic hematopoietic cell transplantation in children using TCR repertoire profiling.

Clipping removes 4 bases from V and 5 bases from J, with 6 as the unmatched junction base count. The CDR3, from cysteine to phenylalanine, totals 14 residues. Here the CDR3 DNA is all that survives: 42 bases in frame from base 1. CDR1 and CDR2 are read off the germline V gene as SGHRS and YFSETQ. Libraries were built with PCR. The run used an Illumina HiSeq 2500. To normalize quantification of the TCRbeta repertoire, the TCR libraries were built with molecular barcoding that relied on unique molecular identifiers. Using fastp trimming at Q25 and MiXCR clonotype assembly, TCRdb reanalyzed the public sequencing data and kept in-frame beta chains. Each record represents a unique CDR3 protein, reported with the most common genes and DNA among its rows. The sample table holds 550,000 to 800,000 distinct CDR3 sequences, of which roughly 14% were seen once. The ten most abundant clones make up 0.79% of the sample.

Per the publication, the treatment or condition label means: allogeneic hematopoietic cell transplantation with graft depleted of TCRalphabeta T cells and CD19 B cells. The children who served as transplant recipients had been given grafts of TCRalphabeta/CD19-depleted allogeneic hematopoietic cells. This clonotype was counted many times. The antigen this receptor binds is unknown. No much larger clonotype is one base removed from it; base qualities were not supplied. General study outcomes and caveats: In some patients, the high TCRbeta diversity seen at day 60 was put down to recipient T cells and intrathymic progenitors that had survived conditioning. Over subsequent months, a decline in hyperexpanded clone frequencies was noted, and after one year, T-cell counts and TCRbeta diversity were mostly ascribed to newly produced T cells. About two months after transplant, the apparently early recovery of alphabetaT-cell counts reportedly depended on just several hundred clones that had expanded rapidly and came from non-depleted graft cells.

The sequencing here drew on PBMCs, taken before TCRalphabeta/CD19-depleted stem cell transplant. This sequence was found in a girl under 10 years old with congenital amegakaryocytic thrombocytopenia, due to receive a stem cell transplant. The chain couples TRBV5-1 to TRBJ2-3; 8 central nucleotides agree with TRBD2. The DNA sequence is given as TGCGCCAGCAGCCGAAGCGGGGGAGGAGATACGCAGTATTTT. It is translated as CASSRSGGGDTQYF.